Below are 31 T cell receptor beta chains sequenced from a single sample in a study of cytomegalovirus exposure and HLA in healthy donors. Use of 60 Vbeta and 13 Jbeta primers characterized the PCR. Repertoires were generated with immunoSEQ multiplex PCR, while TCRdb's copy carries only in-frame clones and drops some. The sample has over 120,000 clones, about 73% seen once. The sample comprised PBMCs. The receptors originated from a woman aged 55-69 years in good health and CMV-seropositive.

CDR3: CASRHSGTDNQPQHF. CDR3 sequence (DNA): TGTGCCAGCAGACACTCCGGGACAGACAATCAGCCCCAGCATTTT. This chain links TRBV6-5 with TRBJ1-5, with 7 bases fitting TRBD1. Trimming cost V 6 bases and J 3 bases; bases outside gene matches: 8. The germline gives CDR1 MNHEY, CDR2 SVGAGI. The CDR3 runs 15 residues.

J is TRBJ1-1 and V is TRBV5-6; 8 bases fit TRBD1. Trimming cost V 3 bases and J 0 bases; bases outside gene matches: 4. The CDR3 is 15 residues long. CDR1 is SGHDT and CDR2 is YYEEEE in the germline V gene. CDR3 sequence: CASSYGTGLNTEAFF. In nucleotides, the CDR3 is TGTGCCAGCAGCTACGGGACAGGTTTGAACACTGAAGCTTTCTTT.

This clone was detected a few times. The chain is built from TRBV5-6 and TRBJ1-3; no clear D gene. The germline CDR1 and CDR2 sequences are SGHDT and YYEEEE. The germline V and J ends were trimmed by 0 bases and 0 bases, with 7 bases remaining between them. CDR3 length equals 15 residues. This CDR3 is CASSLAAVSGNTIYF. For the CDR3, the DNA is TGTGCCAGCAGCTTGGCTGCAGTCTCTGGAAACACCATATATTTT.

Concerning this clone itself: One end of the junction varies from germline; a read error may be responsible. The CDR3 coding sequence is TGTGCCAGTAGCTCGTGGGGGACAGAGGAAAAACTGCTTTTT. The encoded protein is CASSSWGTEEKLLF. The genes are TRBV19 and TRBJ1-4, with TRBD1 matching 7 bases. This CDR3 comprises 14 residues. Germline CDR1 is LNHDA and CDR2 is SQIVND (reference sequence).

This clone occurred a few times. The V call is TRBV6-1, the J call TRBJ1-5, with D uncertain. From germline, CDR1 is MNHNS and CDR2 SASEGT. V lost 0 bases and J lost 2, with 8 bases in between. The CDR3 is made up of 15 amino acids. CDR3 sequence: CASSEARSGNQPQHF. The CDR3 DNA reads TGTGCCAGCAGTGAAGCACGGTCCGGCAATCAGCCCCAGCATTTT.

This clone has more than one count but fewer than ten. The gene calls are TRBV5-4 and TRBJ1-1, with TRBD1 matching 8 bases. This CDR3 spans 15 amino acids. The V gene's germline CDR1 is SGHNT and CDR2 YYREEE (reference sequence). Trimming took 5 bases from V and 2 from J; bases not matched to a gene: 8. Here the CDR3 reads CASSMGTGANTEAFF. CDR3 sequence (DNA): TGTGCCAGCAGTATGGGGACAGGTGCTAACACTGAAGCTTTCTTT.

In DNA form, the CDR3 reads TGTGCCAGCAGTTTACAAGGCGGCAGGGACTATGGCTACACCTTC. It is translated as CASSLQGGRDYGYTF. The chain is built from TRBV28 and TRBJ1-2; possibly TRBD1 for D (5 bases). Germline V gene data show CDR1 as MDHEN and CDR2 as SYDVKM. V dropped 2 bases and J dropped 3 bases, with 13 bases sitting between them. The CDR3 has 15 residues.

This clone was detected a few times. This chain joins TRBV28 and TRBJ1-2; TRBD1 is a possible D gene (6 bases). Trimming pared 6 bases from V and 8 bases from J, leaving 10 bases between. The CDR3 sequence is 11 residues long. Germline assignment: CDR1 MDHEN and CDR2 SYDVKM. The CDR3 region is CASSPRGGYTF. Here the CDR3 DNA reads TGTGCCAGCAGCCCCAGGGGAGGCTACACCTTC.

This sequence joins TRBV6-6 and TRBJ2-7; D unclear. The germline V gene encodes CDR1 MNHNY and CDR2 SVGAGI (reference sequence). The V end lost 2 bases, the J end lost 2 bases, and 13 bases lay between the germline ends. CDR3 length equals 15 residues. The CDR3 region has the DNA TGTGCCAGCAGTTACAGGCCAGGTCCTCCCTACGAGCAGTACTTC. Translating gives CASSYRPGPPYEQYF.

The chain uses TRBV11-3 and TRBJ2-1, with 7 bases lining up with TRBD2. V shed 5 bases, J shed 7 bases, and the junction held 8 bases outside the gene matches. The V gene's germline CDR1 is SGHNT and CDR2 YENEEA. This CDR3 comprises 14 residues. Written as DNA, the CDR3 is TGTGCCAGCAGCCCCGGACTAGGTCGAAATGAGCAGTTCTTC. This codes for CASSPGLGRNEQFF.

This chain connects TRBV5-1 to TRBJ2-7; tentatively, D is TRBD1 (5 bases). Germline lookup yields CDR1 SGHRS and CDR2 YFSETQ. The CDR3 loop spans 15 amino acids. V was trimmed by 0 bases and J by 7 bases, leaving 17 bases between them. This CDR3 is CASSLEAVGPREQYF. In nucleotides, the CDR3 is TGCGCCAGCAGCTTGGAGGCGGTGGGGCCTAGGGAGCAGTACTTC.

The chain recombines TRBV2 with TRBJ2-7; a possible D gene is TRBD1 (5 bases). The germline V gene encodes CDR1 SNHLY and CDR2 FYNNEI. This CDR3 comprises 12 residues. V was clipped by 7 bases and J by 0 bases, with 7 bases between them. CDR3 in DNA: TGTGCCAGCAAGGGGTACTCCTACGAGCAGTACTTC. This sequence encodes CASKGYSYEQYF.

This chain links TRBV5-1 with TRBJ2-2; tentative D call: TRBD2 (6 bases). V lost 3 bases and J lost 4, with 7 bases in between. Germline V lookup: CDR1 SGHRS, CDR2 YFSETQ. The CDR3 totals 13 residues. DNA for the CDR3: TGCGCCAGCAGCTCCGGGAGCACCGGGGAGCTGTTTTTT. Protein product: CASSSGSTGELFF.

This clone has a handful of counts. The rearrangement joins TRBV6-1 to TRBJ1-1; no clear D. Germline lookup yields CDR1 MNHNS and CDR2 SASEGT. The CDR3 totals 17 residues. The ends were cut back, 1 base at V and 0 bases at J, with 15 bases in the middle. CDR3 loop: CASSEDVRSTMNTEAFF. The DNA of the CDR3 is TGTGCCAGCAGTGAAGACGTTCGTAGCACCATGAACACTGAAGCTTTCTTT.

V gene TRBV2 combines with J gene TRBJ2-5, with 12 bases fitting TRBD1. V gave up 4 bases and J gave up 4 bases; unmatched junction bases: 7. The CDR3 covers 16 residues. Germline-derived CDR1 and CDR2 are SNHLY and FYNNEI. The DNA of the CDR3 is TGTGCCAGCAGTGGGGGCGGGACAGGGGGCATAGAGACCCAGTACTTC. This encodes CASSGGGTGGIETQYF.

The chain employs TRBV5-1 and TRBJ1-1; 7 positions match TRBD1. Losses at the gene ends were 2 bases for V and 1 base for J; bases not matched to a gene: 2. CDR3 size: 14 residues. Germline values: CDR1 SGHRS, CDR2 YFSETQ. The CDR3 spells CASSLRTGNTEAFF. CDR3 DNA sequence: TGCGCCAGCAGCTTACGGACAGGGAACACTGAAGCTTTCTTT.

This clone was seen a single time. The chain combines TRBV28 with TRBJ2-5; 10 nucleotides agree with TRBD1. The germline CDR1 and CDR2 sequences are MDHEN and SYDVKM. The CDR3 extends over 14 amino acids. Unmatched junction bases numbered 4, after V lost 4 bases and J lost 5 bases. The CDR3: CASSSTGGSETQYF. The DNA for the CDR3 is TGTGCCAGCAGTTCGACAGGGGGCTCGGAGACCCAGTACTTC. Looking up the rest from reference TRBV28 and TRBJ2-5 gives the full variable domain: DVKVTQSSRYLVKRTGEKVFLECVQDMDHENMFWYRQDPGLGLRLIYFSYDVKMKEKGDIPEGYSVSREKKERFSLILESASTNQTSMYLCASSSTGGSETQYFGPGTRLLVL.

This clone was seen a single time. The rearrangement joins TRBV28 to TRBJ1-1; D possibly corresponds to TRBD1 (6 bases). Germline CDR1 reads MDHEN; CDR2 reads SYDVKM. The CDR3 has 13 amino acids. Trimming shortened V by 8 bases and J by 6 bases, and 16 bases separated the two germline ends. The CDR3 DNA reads TGTGCCAGCGGCCCCAGGGGTAGAGCTGAAGCTTTCTTT. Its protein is CASGPRGRAEAFF.

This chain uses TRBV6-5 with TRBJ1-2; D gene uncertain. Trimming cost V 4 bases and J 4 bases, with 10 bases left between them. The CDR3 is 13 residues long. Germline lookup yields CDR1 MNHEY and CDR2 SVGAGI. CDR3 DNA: TGTGCCAGCAGTTCCCCGCTATCCTATGGCTACACCTTC. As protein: CASSSPLSYGYTF.

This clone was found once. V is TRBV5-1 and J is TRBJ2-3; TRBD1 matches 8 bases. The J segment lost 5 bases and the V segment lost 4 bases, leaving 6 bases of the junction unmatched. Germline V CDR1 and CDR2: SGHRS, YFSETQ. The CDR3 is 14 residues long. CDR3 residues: CASSADREEDTQYF. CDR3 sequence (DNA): TGCGCCAGCAGCGCGGACAGGGAGGAAGATACGCAGTATTTT.

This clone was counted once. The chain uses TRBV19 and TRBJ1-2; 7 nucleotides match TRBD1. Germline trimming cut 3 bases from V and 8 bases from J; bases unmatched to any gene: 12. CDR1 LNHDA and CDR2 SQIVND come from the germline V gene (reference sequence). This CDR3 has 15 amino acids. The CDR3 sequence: CASSISAGQRYGYTF. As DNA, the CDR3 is TGTGCCAGTAGTATCTCTGCGGGACAGCGGTACGGCTACACCTTC.

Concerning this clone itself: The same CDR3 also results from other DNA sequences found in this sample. DNA for the CDR3: TGTGCCAGCAGTCCCGGTGGAGCTAACTATGGCTACACCTTC. Protein: CASSPGGANYGYTF. V gene TRBV28 combines with J gene TRBJ1-2; D not certain. Germline CDR1 MDHEN, CDR2 SYDVKM. CDR3 length: 14 residues. The V end was cut by 5 bases, the J end by 0 bases, with 10 bases between.

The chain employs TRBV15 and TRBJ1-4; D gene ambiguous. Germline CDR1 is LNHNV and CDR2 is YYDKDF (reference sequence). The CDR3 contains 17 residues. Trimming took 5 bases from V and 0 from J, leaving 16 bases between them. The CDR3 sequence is CATSSRMSGATNEKLFF. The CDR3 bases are TGTGCCACCAGCTCAAGGATGAGCGGAGCAACTAATGAAAAACTGTTTTTT.

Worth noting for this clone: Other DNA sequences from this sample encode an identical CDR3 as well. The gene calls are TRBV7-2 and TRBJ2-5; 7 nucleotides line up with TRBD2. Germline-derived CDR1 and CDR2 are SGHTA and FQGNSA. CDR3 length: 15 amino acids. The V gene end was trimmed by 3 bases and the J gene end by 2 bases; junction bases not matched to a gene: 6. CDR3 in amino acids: CASSLRASGQETQYF. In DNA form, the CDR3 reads TGTGCCAGCAGCTTGAGAGCTAGCGGTCAAGAGACCCAGTACTTC.

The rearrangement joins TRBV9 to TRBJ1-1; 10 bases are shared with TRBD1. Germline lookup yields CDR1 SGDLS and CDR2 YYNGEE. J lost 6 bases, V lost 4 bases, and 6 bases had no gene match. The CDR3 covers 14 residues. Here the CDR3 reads CASSPRQGAAEAFF. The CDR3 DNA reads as TGTGCCAGCAGCCCCCGACAGGGGGCAGCTGAAGCTTTCTTT.

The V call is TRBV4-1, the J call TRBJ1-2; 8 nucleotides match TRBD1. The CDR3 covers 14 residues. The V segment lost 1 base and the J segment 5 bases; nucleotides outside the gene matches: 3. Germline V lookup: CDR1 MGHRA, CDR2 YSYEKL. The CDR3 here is CASSQAGGGYGYTF. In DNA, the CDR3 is TGCGCCAGCAGCCAAGCAGGGGGCGGTTATGGCTACACCTTC.

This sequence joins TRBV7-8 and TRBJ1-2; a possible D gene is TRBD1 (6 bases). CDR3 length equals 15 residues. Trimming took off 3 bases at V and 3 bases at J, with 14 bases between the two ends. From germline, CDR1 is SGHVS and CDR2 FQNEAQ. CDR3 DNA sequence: TGTGCCAGCAGCTTTGGGGGGGGCTCGGACTATGGCTACACCTTC. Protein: CASSFGGGSDYGYTF.

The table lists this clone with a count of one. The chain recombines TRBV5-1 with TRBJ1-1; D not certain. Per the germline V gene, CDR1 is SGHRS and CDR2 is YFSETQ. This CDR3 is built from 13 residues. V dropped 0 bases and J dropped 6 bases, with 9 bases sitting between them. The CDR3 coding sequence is TGCGCCAGCAGCTTGGGTTCCGGGGCTGAAGCTTTCTTT. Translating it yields CASSLGSGAEAFF.

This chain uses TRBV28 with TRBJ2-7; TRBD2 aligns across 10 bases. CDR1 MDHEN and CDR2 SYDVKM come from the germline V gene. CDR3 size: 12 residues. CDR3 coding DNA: TGTGGGTCCCTAGCGGGAGCTGGCGAGCAGTACTTC. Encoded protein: CGSLAGAGEQYF.

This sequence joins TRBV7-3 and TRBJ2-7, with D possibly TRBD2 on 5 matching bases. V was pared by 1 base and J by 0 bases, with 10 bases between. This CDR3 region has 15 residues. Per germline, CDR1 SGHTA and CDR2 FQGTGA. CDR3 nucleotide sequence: TGTGCCAGCAGCTTAAACAGCGGCCACTCCTACGAGCAGTACTTC. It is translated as CASSLNSGHSYEQYF. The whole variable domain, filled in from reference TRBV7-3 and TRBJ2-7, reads GAGVSQTPSNKVTEKGKYVELRCDPISGHTALYWYRQSLGQGPEFLIYFQGTGAADDSGLPNDRFFAVRPEGSVSTLKIQRTERGDSAVYLCASSLNSGHSYEQYFGPGTRLTVT.

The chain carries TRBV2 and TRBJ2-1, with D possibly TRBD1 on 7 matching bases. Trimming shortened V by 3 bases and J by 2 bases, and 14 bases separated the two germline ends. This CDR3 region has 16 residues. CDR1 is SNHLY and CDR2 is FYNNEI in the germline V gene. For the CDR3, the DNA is TGTGCCAGCAGTGAGGAGGGGGCTGGTACCTACAATGAGCAGTTCTTC. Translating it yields CASSEEGAGTYNEQFF.